Listed below are T cell receptor beta chains from one sample, sequenced in a study of T-cell reconstitution after alpha-beta-depleted transplantation in children. TCRdb independently ran MiXCR on the PCR reads; one entry per CDR3 protein. Among 400,000 to 500,000 distinct CDR3 sequences, about 11% were seen once, and the ten largest hold approximately 5%. This specimen was PBMCs from the stem cell graft donor, taken from the stem cell graft. These receptors were collected from a human donor who donated a stem cell graft to a child with acute myeloid leukemia. Both conserved end residues are part of each CDR3. The D gene is left open where the match is weak. Some rows have no size entry. The others give once, few or many, or a class for an expanded clone.

j_call v_call d_call clone_size cdr3_aa cdr3_nt
TRBJ2-7 TRBV5-5 - few CASSLVRGREYEQYF TGTGCCAGCAGCTTGGTACGAGGTCGGGAGTACGAGCAGTACTTC
TRBJ2-5 TRBV12-3/TRBV12-4 TRBD2 - CASSPVAGKETQYF TGTGCCAGCAGCCCGGTAGCGGGAAAAGAGACCCAGTACTTC
TRBJ2-5 TRBV2 TRBD1 few CASSTGTGVETQYF TGTGCCAGCAGTACCGGGACAGGGGTGGAGACCCAGTACTTC
TRBJ2-1 TRBV3-1 - few CASSSGGVTYNEQFF TGTGCCAGCAGCAGCGGTGGAGTCACCTACAATGAGCAGTTCTTC
TRBJ2-3 TRBV11-2 TRBD2 few CASSFRSPLAGETDTQYF TGTGCCAGCAGCTTTCGGAGCCCACTAGCGGGAGAGACAGATACGCAGTATTTT
TRBJ2-1 TRBV2 - few CASSEMASYNEQFF TGTGCCAGCAGTGAAATGGCCTCCTACAATGAGCAGTTCTTC
TRBJ2-2 TRBV20-1 - many CSARKQATGELFF TGCAGTGCTAGAAAACAAGCCACCGGGGAGCTGTTTTTT
TRBJ2-3 TRBV20-1 - - CSAVGRGSTDTQYF TGCAGTGCCGTCGGACGGGGGAGCACAGATACGCAGTATTTT
TRBJ2-3 TRBV7-2 - few CASSPSPRTDTQYF TGTGCCAGCAGCCCTAGCCCGCGCACAGATACGCAGTATTTT
TRBJ2-4 TRBV7-9 TRBD1 few CASSLGTGGSKNIQYF TGTGCCAGCAGCTTAGGGACAGGGGGCTCAAAAAACATTCAGTACTTC
TRBJ2-7 TRBV29-1 - - CSVGEGGGYEQYF TGCAGCGTTGGCGAGGGAGGGGGCTACGAGCAGTACTTC
TRBJ1-6 TRBV20-1 - few CSARTGNSNSPLHF TGCAGTGCTAGAACCGGGAATTCTAATTCACCCCTCCACTTT
TRBJ1-5 TRBV6-6 - few CASSPRDQPQHF TGTGCCAGCAGTCCGAGGGATCAGCCCCAGCATTTT
TRBJ2-1 TRBV3-1 TRBD2 - CASSKDRGGRDAYNEQFF TGTGCCAGCAGCAAAGATAGAGGCGGGAGGGACGCCTACAATGAGCAGTTCTTC
TRBJ2-3 TRBV29-1 - few CSALSGDTQYF TGCAGCGCCCTCAGCGGTGATACGCAGTATTTT
TRBJ2-4 TRBV7-2 - few CASSLFGGIAKNIQYF TGTGCCAGCAGCTTATTTGGGGGTATAGCCAAAAACATTCAGTACTTC